These 29 T cell receptor beta chains were all obtained from the same sample, sequenced in a study of shared clonotypes between healthy human individuals. Repertoires were generated with immunoSEQ multiplex PCR, while TCRdb's copy carries only in-frame clones and drops some. This table has 2 million to 2.5 million clones, roughly 94% appearing once. Sequenced sample: naive CD4+ T cells sorted from blood. Subset described: CD45RA+ positively selected. The receptors come from a man younger than 35 in good health.

This chain joins TRBV9 and TRBJ2-5; either TRBD1 or TRBD2 may fit D (5 bases each). With 4 bases removed from V and 2 bases from J, the gap between germline ends came to 12 bases. Germline CDR1 is SGDLS and CDR2 is YYNGEE. The length of the CDR3 is 14 residues. CDR3 nucleotides: TGTGCCAGCAGCACCGGGGCCGTTCAAGAGACCCAGTACTTC. Protein product: CASSTGAVQETQYF.

The chain recombines TRBV27 with TRBJ1-1; D possibly corresponds to TRBD1 (5 bases). Germline values: CDR1 MNHEY, CDR2 SMNVEV (reference sequence). The CDR3 sequence is 15 residues long. Trimming pared 2 bases from V and 7 bases from J, leaving 17 bases between. CDR3 residues: CASSLRGLAYHEAFF. DNA for the CDR3: TGTGCCAGCAGTTTAAGGGGTCTTGCGTATCATGAAGCTTTCTTT.

The chain links TRBV19 to TRBJ2-5; 10 bases align to TRBD1. CDR1 LNHDA and CDR2 SQIVND come from the germline V gene (reference sequence). The CDR3 is 16 amino acids. With 7 bases clipped from V and 0 bases from J, the junction kept 8 bases outside the gene matches. CDR3 region: CASTKAGTGDQETQYF. Here the CDR3 DNA reads TGTGCCAGTACCAAAGCGGGGACAGGGGACCAAGAGACCCAGTACTTC. The full variable domain, in which reference TRBV19 and TRBJ2-5 provide the parts outside the CDR3, is DGGITQSPKYLFRKEGQNVTLSCEQNLNHDAMYWYRQDPGQGLRLIYYSQIVNDFQKGDIAEGYSVSREKKESFPLTVTSAQKNPTAFYLCASTKAGTGDQETQYFGPGTRLLVL.

The genes are TRBV27 and TRBJ1-2; D gene uncertain. CDR1 MNHEY and CDR2 SMNVEV come from the germline V gene (reference sequence). The CDR3 totals 11 residues. Trimming left V 8 bases short and J 6 bases short, with 10 bases between. The DNA of the CDR3 is TGTGCCAGCGGAGGACTAGATGGCTACACCTTC. Its protein product is CASGGLDGYTF.

The chain uses TRBV4-2 and TRBJ2-1; D possibly uses TRBD1 or TRBD2 (5 bases each). V dropped 3 bases and J dropped 5 bases, with 20 bases sitting between them. The germline CDR1 and CDR2 sequences are LGHNA and YNFKEQ. CDR3 size: 17 residues. CDR3 nucleotides: TGTGCCAGCAGCCAGGGAACCTACAGGTTGGGGGACAATGAGCAGTTCTTC. Translating gives CASSQGTYRLGDNEQFF.

The rearrangement joins TRBV5-4 to TRBJ1-6; 9 bases match TRBD1. The CDR3 is 17 residues long. The V gene's germline CDR1 is SGHNT and CDR2 YYREEE (reference sequence). The J segment lost 8 bases and the V segment lost 7 bases, leaving 16 bases of the junction unmatched. CDR3 coding DNA: TGTGCCAGCCACTCCGATCCCGGGACAGGGTCATATTCACCCCTCCACTTT. Translation: CASHSDPGTGSYSPLHF.

The J gene is TRBJ2-6, the V gene TRBV5-1; D may match TRBD1 or TRBD2 (5 bases each). Germline V gene lookup returns CDR1 SGHRS and CDR2 YFSETQ. This CDR3 comprises 18 residues. The V gene lost 0 bases and the J gene lost 0 bases, with 13 bases spanning the gap. The CDR3 region is CASSLEGTASSGANVLTF. The CDR3, as DNA: TGCGCCAGCAGCTTGGAAGGGACGGCTAGCTCTGGGGCCAACGTCCTGACTTTC.

The V and J genes are TRBV28 and TRBJ2-4; D tentatively fits TRBD1 or TRBD2 (6 bases each). Deletions cut 7 bases from V and 9 bases from J, with 28 bases between. The CDR3 is 17 residues long. The germline gives CDR1 MDHEN, CDR2 SYDVKM. The CDR3 nucleotides read TGTGCCAGCACCCCCCCCGGGGGCGCAGGGTCTAGGCCCATTCAGTACTTC. Protein product: CASTPPGGAGSRPIQYF.

The chain's CDR3 is CASSDSGLAGVREQFF. CDR3 nucleotide sequence: TGCGCCAGCAGTGATTCGGGACTAGCGGGGGTACGGGAGCAGTTCTTC. V and J are TRBV10-1 and TRBJ2-1; TRBD2 matches 14 bases. V gave up 3 bases and J gave up 10 bases; unmatched junction bases: 8. The CDR3 has 16 residues. Per the germline V gene, CDR1 is WNHNN and CDR2 is SYGVQD (reference sequence).

This clone appeared a single time. This sample includes further DNA sequences coding for the same CDR3. The gene calls are TRBV7-2 and TRBJ2-7, with 8 bases that match TRBD1. This CDR3 is built from 15 residues. V trimming: 5 bases; J trimming: 1 base; junction bases outside the gene matches: 7. Germline V gene lookup returns CDR1 SGHTA and CDR2 FQGNSA. CDR3 in amino acids: CASSLGQGLSYEQYF. DNA for the CDR3: TGTGCCAGCAGCCTCGGACAGGGATTATCCTACGAGCAGTACTTC.

The chain has TRBV7-9 and TRBJ1-1; TRBD1 might be the D (6 bases). CDR3 length: 15 residues. Germline V gives CDR1 SEHNR, CDR2 FQNEAQ (reference sequence). V lost 3 bases, J lost 4 bases, and 15 bases lay in between. The CDR3 DNA reads TGTGCCAGCAGCTTGGGGGGGCGCAGGGCCACTGAAGCTTTCTTT. Its protein product is CASSLGGRRATEAFF. Drawing the rest from reference TRBV7-9 and TRBJ1-1, the complete variable domain is DTGVSQNPRHKITKRGQNVTFRCDPISEHNRLYWYRQTLGQGPEFLTYFQNEAQLEKSRLLSDRFSAERPKGSFSTLEIQRTEQGDSAMYLCASSLGGRRATEAFFGQGTRLTVV.

The J gene is TRBJ2-5, the V gene TRBV5-1, with D unresolved. This CDR3 is built from 12 residues. Germline V gene data show CDR1 as SGHRS and CDR2 as YFSETQ. V lost 7 bases and J 2 bases, leaving 9 bases between the germline ends. The CDR3, as DNA: TGCGCCAGCGCCATAGAACAAGAGACCCAGTACTTC. This encodes CASAIEQETQYF.

This chain joins TRBV14 and TRBJ2-7, with a weak D call TRBD2 (5 bases). The CDR3 runs to 12 residues. V lost 1 base and J lost 6, with 7 bases in between. The germline V gene encodes CDR1 SGHDN and CDR2 FVKESK. CDR3 in DNA: TGTGCCAGCAGCCAAGCTAGCCGCGAGCAGTACTTC. This gives the protein CASSQASREQYF.

This clone was recorded only once. The same CDR3 arises from other DNA sequences in this sample as well. The chain links TRBV11-2 to TRBJ1-5, with 7 bases that match TRBD1. Germline assignment: CDR1 SGHAT and CDR2 FQNNGV. The CDR3 has 15 amino acids. Losses at the gene ends were 0 bases for V and 2 bases for J; bases not matched to a gene: 1. The CDR3 reads CASSLDGQGNQPQHF. DNA for the CDR3: TGTGCCAGCAGCTTAGATGGACAGGGCAATCAGCCCCAGCATTTT. The whole variable domain, filled in from reference TRBV11-2 and TRBJ1-5, reads EAGVAQSPRYKIIEKRQSVAFWCNPISGHATLYWYQQILGQGPKLLIQFQNNGVVDDSQLPKDRFSAERLKGVDSTLKIQPAKLEDSAVYLCASSLDGQGNQPQHFGDGTRLSIL.

The gene calls are TRBV6-1 and TRBJ2-4, with a weak D call TRBD1 (6 bases). V was pared by 4 bases and J by 10 bases, with 14 bases between. Germline assignment: CDR1 MNHNS and CDR2 SASEGT. The CDR3 contains 13 residues. In DNA form, the CDR3 reads TGTGCCAGCAGTGCCTCGGTACAGGGAATTCAGTACTTC. As protein: CASSASVQGIQYF.

Concerning this clone itself: Different DNA sequences within this sample yield the same CDR3. The chain is built from TRBV2 and TRBJ1-2; D unclear. This CDR3 is 12 amino acids long. The germline V gene encodes CDR1 SNHLY and CDR2 FYNNEI. The germline V and J ends were trimmed by 2 bases and 5 bases, with 6 bases remaining between them. The DNA for the CDR3 is TGTGCCAGCAGTGAACAGAATTATGGCTACACCTTC. Its protein is CASSEQNYGYTF.

This clone showed up just once. The rearrangement joins TRBV11-2 to TRBJ1-5, with D perhaps TRBD1 (6 bases). Looked up from germline, CDR1 is SGHAT and CDR2 is FQNNGV. The CDR3 runs to 15 residues. The germline V and J ends were trimmed by 5 bases and 9 bases, with 20 bases remaining between them. CDR3 region: CASSPSTGPNLPQHF. CDR3 sequence (DNA): TGTGCCAGCAGCCCCTCGACAGGTCCCAATTTGCCCCAGCATTTT.

With regard to this clone: Compared with germline, one end of the junction differs, possibly owing to a read error. The chain uses TRBV7-2 and TRBJ2-5, with D perhaps matching TRBD1 or TRBD2 (5 bases each). The germline CDR1 and CDR2 sequences are SGHTA and FQGNSA. This CDR3 has 13 amino acids. CDR3 DNA: TGTGCCAGCACCATCTCGATCGGGACCGCGATGGACTTC. Protein: CASTISIGTAMDF.

This chain joins TRBV7-9 and TRBJ2-2; the match to TRBD1 covers 10 bases. The ends lost 5 bases at V and 7 bases at J; junction bases unmatched: 10. Germline CDR1 and CDR2: SEHNR and FQNEAQ (reference sequence). The CDR3 sequence is 16 residues long. In DNA, the CDR3 is TGTGCCAGCAGCCCACCAGGGGGACAGGGGCTCGGGGAGCTGTTTTTT. This codes for CASSPPGGQGLGELFF.

In its sample, this clone was seen once. This sequence joins TRBV5-1 and TRBJ1-2; 8 bases align to TRBD1. CDR3 size: 15 residues. V shed 4 bases and J 2 bases; nucleotides not matched to a gene: 7. Germline CDR1 reads SGHRS; CDR2 reads YFSETQ. CDR3 DNA sequence: TGCGCCAGCAGCCAAGGGACAGGCCAAAACTATGGCTACACCTTC. Translating it yields CASSQGTGQNYGYTF.

The chain couples TRBV13 to TRBJ2-1, with D perhaps matching TRBD1 or TRBD2 (5 bases each). Germline V CDR1 and CDR2: PRHDT, FYEKMQ (reference sequence). This CDR3 has 14 amino acids. Trimming pared 1 base from V and 10 bases from J, leaving 14 bases between. The CDR3 region is CASSLDRGLGEQFF. CDR3 in DNA: TGTGCCAGCAGCTTAGATCGGGGCTTGGGCGAGCAGTTCTTC.

The chain combines TRBV20-1 with TRBJ1-2; 7 bases are a match to TRBD1. This CDR3 is 11 amino acids long. Germline CDR1 DFQATT, CDR2 SNEGSKA (reference sequence). V dropped 4 bases and J dropped 8; count of bases not matched to a gene: 4. The CDR3 nucleotides read TGCAGTGCTAATAAAGGGGGCGGCTACACCTTC. Translating it yields CSANKGGGYTF.

V is TRBV5-4 and J is TRBJ2-3; unclear D gene. Germline V gene data show CDR1 as SGHNT and CDR2 as YYREEE (reference sequence). Trimming left V 4 bases short and J 4 bases short, with 10 bases between. The CDR3 is 13 amino acids. CDR3 in amino acids: CASSPPSSDTQYF. The CDR3 region has the DNA TGTGCCAGCAGCCCCCCTAGTTCAGATACGCAGTATTTT.

The chain recombines TRBV20-1 with TRBJ2-2; D unresolved. CDR1 and CDR2 (germline): DFQATT, SNEGSKA (reference sequence). V shed 5 bases and J shed 4 bases, with 5 bases lying between them. The length of the CDR3 is 11 residues. The CDR3 nucleotides are TGCAGTGCTCTGGCCACCGGGGAGCTGTTTTTT. Protein: CSALATGELFF.

The chain combines TRBV6-6 with TRBJ2-2; tentative D call: TRBD1 (5 bases). CDR3 length: 13 residues. From germline, CDR1 is MNHNY and CDR2 SVGAGI (reference sequence). With 6 bases removed from V and 5 bases from J, the gap between germline ends came to 10 bases. The CDR3 spells CASRAGITGELFF. The DNA for the CDR3 is TGTGCCAGCAGGGCAGGGATAACCGGGGAGCTGTTTTTT.

The gene calls are TRBV19 and TRBJ2-2, with TRBD2 identical over 7 bases. CDR1 LNHDA and CDR2 SQIVND come from the germline V gene (reference sequence). The CDR3 covers 16 residues. With 6 bases clipped from V and 4 bases from J, the junction kept 11 bases outside the gene matches. This chain's CDR3 is CASRTSEGRFTGELFF. The CDR3 region has the DNA TGTGCCAGTAGAACTAGCGAGGGGCGCTTCACCGGGGAGCTGTTTTTT.

The chain recombines TRBV7-6 with TRBJ2-5; 7 bases fit TRBD2. CDR3 length: 17 amino acids. J was trimmed by 1 base and V by 1 base; bases with no gene match: 9. Germline-derived CDR1 and CDR2 are SGHVS and FNYEAQ. CDR3 residues: CASSLVAGGGTQETQYF. CDR3 DNA: TGTGCCAGCAGCTTAGTTGCCGGCGGGGGAACCCAAGAGACCCAGTACTTC.

For the CDR3, the DNA is TGTGCCAGCAGCTTCCCCGGGACAGTGGAATATGGCTACACCTTC. Translating gives CASSFPGTVEYGYTF. This chain links TRBV5-8 with TRBJ1-2, with 7 bases lining up with TRBD1. The germline CDR1 and CDR2 sequences are SGHTS and YDEGEE. V lost 2 bases and J lost 5; bases outside the gene matches: 9. This CDR3 has 15 residues.

This rearrangement joins TRBV29-1 to TRBJ2-5; perhaps TRBD1 as D (5 bases). The CDR3 is made up of 13 amino acids. V shed 5 bases and J shed 7 bases, with 17 bases lying between them. From germline, CDR1 is SQVTM and CDR2 ANQGSEA. The chain's CDR3 is CSVQQAPQGTQYF. In DNA form, the CDR3 reads TGCAGCGTTCAACAGGCCCCCCAGGGGACCCAGTACTTC.